Below, one T cell receptor (beta chain) is given with its context. The antigen is unknown. This sample is drawn from a study of T cells in narcolepsy. Study in general: Healthy controls were enrolled alongside patients with narcolepsy type 1 or type 2. General observations from the study: Blood of same and different patients, but not healthy controls, reportedly held recurring autoreactive clonotypes. In some patient and control memory CD4+ samples, autoreactive clones were absent.

The germline V gene encodes CDR1 MNHNY and CDR2 SVGAGI (reference sequence). The CDR3 spans 15 residues. V dropped 6 bases and J dropped 1 base, with 15 bases sitting between them. The assay was immunoSEQ multiplex PCR, and TCRdb's table has in-frame clones only and misses some. This table holds roughly 30,000 clones, 81% found once. Material: memory (CD45RA-) CD4+ T cells from blood. This clonotype was obtained from a human donor in good health. The chain links TRBV6-6 to TRBJ1-1, with a weak D call TRBD1 (6 bases). CDR3 coding DNA: TGTGCCAGCAGCCCTAGGGGGGGCCAGAACACTGAAGCTTTCTTT. Protein: CASSPRGGQNTEAFF.